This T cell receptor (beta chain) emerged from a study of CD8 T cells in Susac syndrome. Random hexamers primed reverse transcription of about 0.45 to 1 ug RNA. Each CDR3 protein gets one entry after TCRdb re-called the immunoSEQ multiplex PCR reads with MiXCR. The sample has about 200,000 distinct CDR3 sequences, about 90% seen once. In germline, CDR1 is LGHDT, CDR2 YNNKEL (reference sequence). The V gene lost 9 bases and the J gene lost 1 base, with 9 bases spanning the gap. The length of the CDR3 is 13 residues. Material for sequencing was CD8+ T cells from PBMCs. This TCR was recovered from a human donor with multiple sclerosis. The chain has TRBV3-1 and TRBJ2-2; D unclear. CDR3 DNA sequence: TGTGCCAGTTCGGATCAGAACACCGGGGAGCTGTTTTTT. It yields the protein CASSDQNTGELFF.